This T cell receptor (beta chain) was obtained from a study of Graves' ophthalmopathy and Graves' hyperthyroidism. This clonotype has ten or more counts. Using RNA transcripts, the TCR beta CDR3 regions were amplified. The authors performed first-round RT-PCR with HTBI primers and then a second-round multiplex PCR. TCRdb itself ran the multiplex PCR reads through MiXCR, one entry per CDR3 protein. The sample lists 500,000 to 800,000 distinct CDR3 sequences, roughly 41% occurring once. The CDR3 loop spans 14 amino acids. The germline gives CDR1 SGHTA, CDR2 FQGNSA. V was shortened by 4 bases and J by 5 bases, with 11 bases between the two germline ends.

This receptor was taken from an adult man with Graves' ophthalmopathy. The sample was peripheral blood. The chain joins TRBV7-2 to TRBJ1-4, with a weak D call TRBD1 (6 bases). The CDR3, as DNA: TGTGCCAGCAGCTCAACAGGGTACAATGAAAAACTGTTTTTT. Amino acids: CASSSTGYNEKLFF.